This T cell receptor beta chain was sequenced for a study of monozygotic twins with inflammatory bowel disease. Study-level results: IBD-affected twins scored below their healthy co-twins in TCRbeta diversity (inverse Simpson). Possibly reflecting limited power, no difference in repertoire similarity was found between concordant and discordant twins.

On this clonotype: Antigen unknown.

TCRdb re-called the 5' RACE reads; one entry per CDR3 protein, DNA not given. The sample has approximately 400,000 distinct CDR3 sequences. Germline V CDR1 and CDR2: SQVTM, ANQGSEA. The CDR3 loop spans 12 amino acids. The sequencing sample was made of blood. This receptor was obtained from a human donor with ulcerative colitis or Crohn's disease, or a healthy co-twin of an affected twin (not recorded which). This chain connects TRBV29-1 to TRBJ1-2. Here the CDR3 reads CSVGRSLGGYTF.